Listed below are T cell receptor beta chains from one sample, sequenced in a study of blood T cells in healthy people across ages. TCRdb fed the 5' RACE reads into MiXCR, producing one record per CDR3 protein. The sample shows roughly 1,800,000 distinct CDR3 sequences, roughly 49% of them seen only once. The source material was blood. The receptors come from a woman aged 40-49 years in good health. Both conserved end residues are part of each CDR3. A D gene is named only where the DNA matches it firmly. Clone size is given for some rows only: seen once, a few or many times, or a class if the clone is expanded.

d_call j_call cdr3_length v_call clone_size cdr3_nt cdr3_aa
. TRBJ2-5 14 TRBV12-3/TRBV12-4 . TGTGCCAGCAGTTCTGGGGCGTTGAGAGAGACCCAGTACTTC CASSSGALRETQYF
. TRBJ1-1 16 TRBV4-3 few TGCGCCAGCAGCCAAGAAAGCCGGGGATTGAACACTGAAGCTTTCTTT CASSQESRGLNTEAFF
TRBD1 TRBJ1-4 14 TRBV7-3 . TGTGCCAGCAGCATAACAGGGGTTAAGGAAAAACTGTTTTTT CASSITGVKEKLFF
. TRBJ1-5 17 TRBV16 . TGTGCCAGCAGCCTTTGGTCGGGGGCTAGGAGCAATCAGCCCCAGCATTTT CASSLWSGARSNQPQHF
TRBD1 TRBJ1-2 12 TRBV29-1 few TGCAGCGTTGAACTAACAGGGGGCTTCAACACCTTC CSVELTGGFNTF
TRBD1 TRBJ2-1 14 TRBV7-9 few TGTGCCAGCAGGCCGGGACAGTATATGGATGAGCAGTTCTTC CASRPGQYMDEQFF
. TRBJ1-2 14 TRBV9 . TGTGCCAGCGGAACGAGCAGGGGCAGCTATGGCTACACCTTC CASGTSRGSYGYTF
. TRBJ2-4 15 TRBV20-1 . TGCAGTGCTACGACAGTATGGCTCGGTGAGAACATTCAGTACTTC CSATTVWLGENIQYF
. TRBJ2-5 17 TRBV28 . TGTGCCAGCAGTTTTCTCGTGCGGGGCAACTTCCAAGAGACCCAGTACTTC CASSFLVRGNFQETQYF
. TRBJ2-1 15 TRBV29-1 few TGCAGCGTTGAAGAGATACAGTCCTCCTACAATGAGCAGTTCTTC CSVEEIQSSYNEQFF
. TRBJ2-1 14 TRBV10-3 . TGTGCCACCTTAGAGGGGGGGGCTTACAATGAGCAGTTCTTC CATLEGGAYNEQFF
. TRBJ1-2 15 TRBV27 . TGTGCCAGCAGCGCCCTGGGGGAAGTTTCCTATGGCTACACCTTC CASSALGEVSYGYTF
. TRBJ1-2 12 TRBV28 . TGTGCCACCGAAGGGTCTAACTATGGCTACACCTTC CATEGSNYGYTF
TRBD1 TRBJ1-2 15 TRBV10-2 once TGCGCCAGCAGCGGACGGACAGGGGTTGACTATGGCTGCACCTTC CASSGRTGVDYGCTF
. TRBJ2-6 19 TRBV6-5 few TGTGCCAGCAGTTACCTGGGTCTAGCAGGCCAATCTGGGGCCAACGTCCTGACTTTC CASSYLGLAGQSGANVLTF
TRBD1 TRBJ1-2 15 TRBV20-1 . TGCAGTGCTCGAGGCGGGACAGGGATTAACTATGGCTACACCTTC CSARGGTGINYGYTF
. TRBJ1-5 14 TRBV5-1 many TGTGCCAGCAGCTTAGGACAGAACAATCAGCCCCAGCATTTT CASSLGQNNQPQHF
TRBD2 TRBJ2-3 17 TRBV20-1 . TGCAGTGCTAGACTCTTCGGGACGGGGGGAGGTACAGATACGCAGTATTTT CSARLFGTGGGTDTQYF
TRBD2 TRBJ2-1 14 TRBV4-2 few TGTGCCAGCACCAACCGGACTAGCAGGGATGAGCAGTTCTTC CASTNRTSRDEQFF
. TRBJ2-5 14 TRBV20-1 few TGCAGTGCTAGAGGTAGTTTAGCGCAAGAGACCCAGTACTTC CSARGSLAQETQYF
. TRBJ2-3 16 TRBV4-3 . TGCGCCAGCAGCCAAGCCGGCTCTCCCATCCCAGATACGCAGTATTTT CASSQAGSPIPDTQYF
TRBD2 TRBJ2-3 17 TRBV7-6 . TGTGCCAGCAGCCCCACGGGAGGGCGCGGTTACACAGATACGCAGTATTTT CASSPTGGRGYTDTQYF